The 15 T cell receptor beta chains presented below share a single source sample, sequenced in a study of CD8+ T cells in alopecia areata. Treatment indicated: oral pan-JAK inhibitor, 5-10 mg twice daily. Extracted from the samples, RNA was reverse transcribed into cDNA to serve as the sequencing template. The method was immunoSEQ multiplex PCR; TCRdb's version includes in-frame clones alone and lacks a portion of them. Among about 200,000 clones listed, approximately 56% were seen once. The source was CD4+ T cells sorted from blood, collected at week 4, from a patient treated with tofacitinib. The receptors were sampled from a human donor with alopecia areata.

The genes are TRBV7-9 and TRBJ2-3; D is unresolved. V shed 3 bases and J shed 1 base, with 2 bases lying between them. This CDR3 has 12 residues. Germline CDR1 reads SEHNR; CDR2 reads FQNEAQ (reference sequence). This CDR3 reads CASSFGTDTQYF. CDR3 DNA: TGTGCCAGCAGCTTCGGCACAGATACGCAGTATTTT.

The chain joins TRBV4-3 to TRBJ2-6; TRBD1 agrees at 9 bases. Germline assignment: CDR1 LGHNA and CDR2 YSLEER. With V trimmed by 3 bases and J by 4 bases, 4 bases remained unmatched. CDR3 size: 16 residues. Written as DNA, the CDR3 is TGCGCCAGCAGCCAGGACAGGGGTTTAGGGGCCAACGTCCTGACTTTC. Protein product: CASSQDRGLGANVLTF.

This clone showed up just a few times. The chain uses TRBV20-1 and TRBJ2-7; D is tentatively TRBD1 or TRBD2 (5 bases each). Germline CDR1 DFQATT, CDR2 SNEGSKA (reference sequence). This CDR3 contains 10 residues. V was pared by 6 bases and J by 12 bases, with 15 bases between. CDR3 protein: CSATRDDSYF. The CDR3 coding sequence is TGCAGTGCAACTCGGGACGATTCGTACTTC.

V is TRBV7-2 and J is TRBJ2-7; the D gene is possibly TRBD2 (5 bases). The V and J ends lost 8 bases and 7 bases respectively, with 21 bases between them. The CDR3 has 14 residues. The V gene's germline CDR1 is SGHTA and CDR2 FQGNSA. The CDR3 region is CASEMGGLTGEQYF. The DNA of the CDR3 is TGTGCCAGCGAGATGGGCGGTTTAACGGGGGAGCAGTACTTC.

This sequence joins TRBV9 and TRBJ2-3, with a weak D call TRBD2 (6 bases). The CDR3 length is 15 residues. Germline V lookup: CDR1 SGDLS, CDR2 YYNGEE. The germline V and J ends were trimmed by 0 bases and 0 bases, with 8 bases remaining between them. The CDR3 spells CASSVVGRSTDTQYF. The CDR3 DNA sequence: TGTGCCAGCAGCGTAGTAGGGAGGAGCACAGATACGCAGTATTTT.

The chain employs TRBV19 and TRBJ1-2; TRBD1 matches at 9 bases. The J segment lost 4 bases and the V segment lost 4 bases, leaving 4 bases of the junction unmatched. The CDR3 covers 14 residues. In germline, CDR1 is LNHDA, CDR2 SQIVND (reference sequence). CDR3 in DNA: TGTGCCAGTAGTACGGGACAGGGTGTCTATGGCTACACCTTC. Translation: CASSTGQGVYGYTF.

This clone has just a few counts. The CDR3: CASSTGGYGYTF. The CDR3 DNA is TGTGCCAGCAGCACAGGAGGTTATGGCTACACCTTC. The J gene is TRBJ1-2, the V gene TRBV28; perhaps TRBD1 as D (5 bases). Per germline, CDR1 MDHEN and CDR2 SYDVKM. Trimming removed 6 bases at V and 5 bases at J, with 10 bases between. The CDR3 has 12 amino acids.

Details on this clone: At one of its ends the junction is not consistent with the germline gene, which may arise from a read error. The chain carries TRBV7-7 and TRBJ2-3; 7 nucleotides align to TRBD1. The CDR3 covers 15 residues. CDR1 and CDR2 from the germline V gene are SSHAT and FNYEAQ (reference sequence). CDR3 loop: CASSSTGSVTDTQYF. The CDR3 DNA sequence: TGTGCTAGCAGTTCGACAGGGTCGGTCACAGATACGCAGTATTTT.

The CDR3, as DNA: TGTGCCTGGAGTATGATGGACCTGACCATTTCACCCCTCCACTTT. Protein sequence: CAWSMMDLTISPLHF. The genes are TRBV30 and TRBJ1-6; D not resolved. Germline V gene sequence: CDR1 GTSNPN, CDR2 SVGIG (reference sequence). The V and J ends lost 2 bases and 9 bases respectively, with 17 bases between them. The CDR3 loop spans 15 amino acids.

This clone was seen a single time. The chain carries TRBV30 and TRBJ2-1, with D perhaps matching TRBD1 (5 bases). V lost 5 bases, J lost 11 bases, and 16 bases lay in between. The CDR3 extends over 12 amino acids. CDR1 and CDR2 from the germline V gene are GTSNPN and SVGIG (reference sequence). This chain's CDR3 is CAWADLQGKQFF. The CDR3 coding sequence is TGTGCCTGGGCAGATCTCCAGGGCAAGCAGTTCTTC.

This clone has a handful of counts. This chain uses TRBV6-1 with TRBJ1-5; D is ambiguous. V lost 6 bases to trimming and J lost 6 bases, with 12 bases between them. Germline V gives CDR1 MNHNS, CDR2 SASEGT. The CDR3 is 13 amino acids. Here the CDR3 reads CASRGEVVQPQHF. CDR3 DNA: TGTGCCAGCAGGGGCGAAGTGGTTCAGCCCCAGCATTTT.

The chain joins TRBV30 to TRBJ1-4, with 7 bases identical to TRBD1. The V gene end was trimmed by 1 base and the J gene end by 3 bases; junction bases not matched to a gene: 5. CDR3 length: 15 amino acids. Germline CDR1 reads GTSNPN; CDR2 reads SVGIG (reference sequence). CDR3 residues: CAWSARGGPNEKLFF. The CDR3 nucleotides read TGTGCCTGGAGTGCCAGGGGGGGACCTAATGAAAAACTGTTTTTT.

The CDR3 reads CASSSIGPTGEYEQYF. The CDR3 DNA sequence: TGTGCCAGCAGCTCGATTGGCCCGACAGGGGAATACGAGCAGTACTTC. The chain recombines TRBV11-3 with TRBJ2-7; TRBD1 matches at 8 bases. This CDR3 spans 16 amino acids. From germline, CDR1 is SGHNT and CDR2 YENEEA. The V gene end was trimmed by 4 bases and the J gene end by 4 bases; junction bases not matched to a gene: 12.

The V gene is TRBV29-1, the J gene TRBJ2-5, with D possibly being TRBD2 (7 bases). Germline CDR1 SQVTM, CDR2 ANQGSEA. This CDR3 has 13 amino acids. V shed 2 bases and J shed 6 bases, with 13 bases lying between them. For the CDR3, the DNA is TGCAGCGTTGAATACGGGGGGCGACAGACCCAGTACTTC. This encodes CSVEYGGRQTQYF.

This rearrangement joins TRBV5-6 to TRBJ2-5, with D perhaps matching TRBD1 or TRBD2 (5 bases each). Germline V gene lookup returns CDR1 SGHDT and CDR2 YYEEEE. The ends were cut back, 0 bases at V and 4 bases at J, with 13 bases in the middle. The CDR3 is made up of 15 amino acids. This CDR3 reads CASSLGMGVGETQYF. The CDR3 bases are TGTGCCAGCAGCTTGGGGATGGGGGTTGGAGAGACCCAGTACTTC.